The clone carrying this TCR beta chain was recorded many times. Its matching antigen is unknown. This sample was taken from a study of glioma-infiltrating T cells. Study-wide points: Above-expected tissue-blood divergence occurred in all gliomas, most in low-grade ones.

Amplification of TCR alpha and beta CDR3 regions from RNA used iRepertoire nested multiplex PCR. One-step reverse transcription and amplification started from approximately 100-400 ng of tissue mRNA or PBMC total RNA. Via MiXCR, TCRdb re-called the multiplex PCR reads, giving one row per CDR3 protein. The sample lists roughly 200,000 distinct CDR3 sequences, approximately 40% seen once, with over 4% in the top ten. Looked up from germline, CDR1 is KGHDR and CDR2 is SFDVKD. The trim removed 1 base at V and 3 bases at J, leaving 4 bases unmatched. The CDR3 has 15 residues. The rearrangement links TRBV24-1 to TRBJ2-5; 7 bases agree with TRBD1. Sequences were obtained from glioma tissue, nonneoplastic brain tissue, or PBMCs (not recorded which). This sequence originates from a human donor with low-grade glioma or glioblastoma, undergoing nonglioma brain surgery, or in good health (not recorded which). The CDR3 region is CATSDFIGTEETQYF. The DNA of the CDR3 is TGTGCCACCAGTGATTTTATCGGGACAGAAGAGACCCAGTACTTC.